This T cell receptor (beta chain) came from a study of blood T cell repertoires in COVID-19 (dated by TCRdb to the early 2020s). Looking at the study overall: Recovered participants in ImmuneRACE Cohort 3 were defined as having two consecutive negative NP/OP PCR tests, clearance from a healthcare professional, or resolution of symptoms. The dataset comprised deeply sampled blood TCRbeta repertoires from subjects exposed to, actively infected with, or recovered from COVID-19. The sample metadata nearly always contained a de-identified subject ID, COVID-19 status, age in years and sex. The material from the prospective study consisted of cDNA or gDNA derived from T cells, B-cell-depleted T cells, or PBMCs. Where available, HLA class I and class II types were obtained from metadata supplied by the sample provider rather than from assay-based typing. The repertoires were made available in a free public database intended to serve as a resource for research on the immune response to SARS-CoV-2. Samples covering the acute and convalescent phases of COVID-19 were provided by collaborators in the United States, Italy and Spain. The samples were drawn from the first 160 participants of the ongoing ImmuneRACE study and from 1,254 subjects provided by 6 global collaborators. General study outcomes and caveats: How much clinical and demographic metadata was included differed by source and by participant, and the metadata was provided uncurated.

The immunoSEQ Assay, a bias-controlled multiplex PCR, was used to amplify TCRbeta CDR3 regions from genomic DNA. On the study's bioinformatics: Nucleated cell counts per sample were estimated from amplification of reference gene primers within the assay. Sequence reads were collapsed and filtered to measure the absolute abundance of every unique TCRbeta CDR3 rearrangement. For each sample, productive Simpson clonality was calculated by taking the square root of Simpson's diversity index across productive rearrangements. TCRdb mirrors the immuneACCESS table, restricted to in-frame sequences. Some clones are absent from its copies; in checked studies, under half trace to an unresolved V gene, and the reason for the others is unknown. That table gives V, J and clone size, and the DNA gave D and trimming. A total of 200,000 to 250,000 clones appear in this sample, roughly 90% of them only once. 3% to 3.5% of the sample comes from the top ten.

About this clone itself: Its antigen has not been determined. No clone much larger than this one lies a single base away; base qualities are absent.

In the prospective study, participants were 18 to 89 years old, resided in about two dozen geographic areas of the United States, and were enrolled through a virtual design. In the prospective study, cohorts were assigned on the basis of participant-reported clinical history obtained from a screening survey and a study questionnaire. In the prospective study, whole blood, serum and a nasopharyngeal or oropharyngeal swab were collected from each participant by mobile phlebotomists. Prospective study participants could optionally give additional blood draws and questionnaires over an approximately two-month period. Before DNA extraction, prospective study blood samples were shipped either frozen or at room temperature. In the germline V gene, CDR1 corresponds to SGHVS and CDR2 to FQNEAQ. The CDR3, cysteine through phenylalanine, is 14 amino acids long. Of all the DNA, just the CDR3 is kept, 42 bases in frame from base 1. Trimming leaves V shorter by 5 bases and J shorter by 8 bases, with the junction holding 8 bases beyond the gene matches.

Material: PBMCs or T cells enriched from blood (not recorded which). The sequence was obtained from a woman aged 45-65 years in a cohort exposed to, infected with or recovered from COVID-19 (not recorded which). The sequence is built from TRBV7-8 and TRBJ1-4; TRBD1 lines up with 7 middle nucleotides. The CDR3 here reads CASSTTGLGEKLFF. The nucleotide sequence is TGTGCCAGCAGCACGACAGGGCTCGGGGAAAAACTGTTTTTT.